This TCR beta chain was found in a study of blood T cells in healthy people across ages. Sample-barcoded 5' priming and a J-beta primer mix drove a second PCR of 7 to 11 cycles. TCRdb processed the 5' RACE reads anew with MiXCR; each CDR3 protein has one entry. This table holds over 600,000 distinct CDR3 sequences, 35% to 60% found once. The CDR3 spans 14 residues. The V segment lost 6 bases and the J segment 9 bases; nucleotides outside the gene matches: 13. Germline CDR1 reads DFQATT; CDR2 reads SNEGSKA (reference sequence). Turning to this clonotype: What it binds is not known.

Notes on the study in general: Naive and antigen-experienced cells were not separated, limiting conclusive comparison. A strong correlation was found between TCR beta diversity and the percentage of naive T cells. TCR beta diversity, measured per million T cells, fell in a roughly linear way with age.

Samples had at least 6 million PBMCs isolated from them. The sequenced sample consisted of blood. The chain recombines TRBV20-1 with TRBJ2-1; 8 bases line up with TRBD2. This sequence originates from an elderly man in good health. CDR3 loop: CSAPWTSLSPEQFF. CDR3 DNA sequence: TGCAGTGCCCCCTGGACTAGCCTGTCCCCTGAGCAGTTCTTC.